This TCR beta chain emerged from a study of T cells in Graves' hyperthyroidism and ophthalmopathy. The study's findings and limits: Blood also carried most thyroid clonotypes expanded above 0.001.

RNA transcripts served as the template for amplifying TCR beta CDR3 regions. The HTBI primer set served for first-round RT-PCR of the TCR CDR3. TCRdb re-analysed the multiplex PCR reads in MiXCR, keeping a single row per CDR3 protein. The repertoire includes 600,000 to 900,000 distinct CDR3 sequences, 15% to 20% of them detected once, and under 8.5% sits in the top ten. Concerning this clonotype itself: Its antigen is not known.

The clonotype comes from a man between 18 and 35 years old with Graves' hyperthyroidism. Source material: blood.

In nucleotides, the CDR3 is TGTGCCAGCAGTCCACGGACAGGGGGCGGTTCACCCCTCCACTTT. It encodes CASSPRTGGGSPLHF. The chain couples TRBV27 to TRBJ1-6, with TRBD1 identical over 11 bases. The CDR3 length is 15 residues. With V trimmed by 5 bases and J by 9 bases, 6 bases remained unmatched. Germline assignment: CDR1 MNHEY and CDR2 SMNVEV (reference sequence).